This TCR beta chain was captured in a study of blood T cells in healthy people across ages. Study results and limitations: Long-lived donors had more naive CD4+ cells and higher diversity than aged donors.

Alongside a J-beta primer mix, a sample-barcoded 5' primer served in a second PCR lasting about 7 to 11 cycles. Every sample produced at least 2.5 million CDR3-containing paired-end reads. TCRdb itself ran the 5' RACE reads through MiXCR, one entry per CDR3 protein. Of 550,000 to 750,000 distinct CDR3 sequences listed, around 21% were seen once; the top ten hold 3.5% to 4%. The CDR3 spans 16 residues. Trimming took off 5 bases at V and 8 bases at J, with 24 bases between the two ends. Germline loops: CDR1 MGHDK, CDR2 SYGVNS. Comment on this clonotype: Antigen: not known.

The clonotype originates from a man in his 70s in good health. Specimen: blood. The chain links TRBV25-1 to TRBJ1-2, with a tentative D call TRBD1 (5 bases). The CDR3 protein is CASSPGDSFNFRGYTF. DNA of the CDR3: TGTGCCAGCAGTCCCGGAGACAGCTTTAACTTTCGCGGCTACACCTTC.